The 12 T cell receptor beta chains below come from one sample, sequenced in a study of blood T cell repertoires in COVID-19. This table comes from immunoSEQ multiplex PCR, and its TCRdb copy is limited to in-frame clones, with some not included. Of about 69,000 clones in the sample, under 90% were seen once. Input material: peripheral blood. The receptors originated from a man aged 45-65 years with COVID-19, enrolled during active disease.

V is TRBV6-5 and J is TRBJ2-2; 8 bases are shared with TRBD1. This CDR3 has 15 residues. After removal of 6 bases from V and 5 bases from J, the junction contained 8 bases not matched to a gene. The germline V gene has CDR1 MNHEY and CDR2 SVGAGI. The CDR3 sequence is CASSRKQGATGELFF. The CDR3 DNA is TGTGCCAGCAGCCGGAAGCAGGGGGCTACCGGGGAGCTGTTTTTT.

The chain combines TRBV12-5 with TRBJ2-7; 9 bases match TRBD2. Germline lookup yields CDR1 LGHNT and CDR2 FRNRAP. Trimming cost V 2 bases and J 2 bases; bases outside gene matches: 10. The CDR3 loop spans 17 amino acids. CDR3 nucleotides: TGTGCTAGTGGTTTGAGGACTAGCGTCGCTCGAGCCTACGAGCAGTACTTC. Translation: CASGLRTSVARAYEQYF.

The chain employs TRBV9 and TRBJ1-2; 7 nucleotides agree with TRBD1. The CDR3 covers 13 residues. V shed 6 bases and J 4 bases; nucleotides not matched to a gene: 6. The V gene's germline CDR1 is SGDLS and CDR2 YYNGEE. In nucleotides, the CDR3 is TGTGCCAGCACCCCACAGGGGATCTATGGCTACACCTTC. Amino acid sequence: CASTPQGIYGYTF.

The chain has TRBV7-2 and TRBJ2-2, with 7 nucleotides matching TRBD1. The germline V gene has CDR1 SGHTA and CDR2 FQGNSA. Trimming took 5 bases from V and 3 from J; bases not matched to a gene: 6. This CDR3 has 15 residues. The CDR3 DNA sequence: TGTGCCAGCAGCATCAGGGGGATCGACACCGGGGAGCTGTTTTTT. This sequence encodes CASSIRGIDTGELFF.

V and J are TRBV3-1 (or the pseudogene TRBV3-2) and TRBJ1-2, with unresolved D. The germline V and J ends were trimmed by 5 bases and 2 bases, with 9 bases remaining between them. The CDR3 runs to 13 residues. CDR1 is LGHDT and CDR2 is YNNKEL in the germline V gene (reference sequence). The CDR3 DNA reads as TGTGCCAGCAGCGCTGGACTGAACTATGGCTACACCTTC. It yields the protein CASSAGLNYGYTF.

J is TRBJ2-7 and V is TRBV5-1, with D unclear. Trimming shortened V by 0 bases and J by 1 base, and 14 bases separated the two germline ends. Looked up from germline, CDR1 is SGHRS and CDR2 is YFSETQ. This CDR3 is built from 16 residues. The CDR3 is CASSLVPGSTSYEQYF. The CDR3 DNA is TGCGCCAGCAGCTTGGTCCCGGGTAGTACGTCCTACGAGCAGTACTTC.

The chain joins TRBV6-5 to TRBJ1-2, with D unclear. Germline CDR1 MNHEY, CDR2 SVGAGI. This CDR3 is 13 amino acids long. Between the trimmed V and J ends, which lost 5 bases and 4 bases, there was a span of 11 bases. CDR3 protein: CASSPPAGYGYTF. CDR3 coding DNA: TGTGCCAGCAGTCCCCCCGCGGGCTATGGCTACACCTTC.

The chain combines TRBV9 with TRBJ2-1; the D is unclear. This CDR3 is 15 amino acids long. The V gene lost 3 bases and the J gene lost 7 bases, with 17 bases spanning the gap. CDR1 SGDLS and CDR2 YYNGEE come from the germline V gene. DNA for the CDR3: TGTGCCAGCAGCGCAGCCGCTCGAACTATAAATGAGCAGTTCTTC. This translates into CASSAAARTINEQFF.

The chain joins TRBV18 to TRBJ2-3; 7 bases line up with TRBD1. V was clipped by 1 base and J by 1 base; unmatched bases: 5. Germline assignment: CDR1 KGHSH and CDR2 LQKENI. This CDR3 has 16 amino acids. CDR3 amino acids: CASSPRDSYRTDTQYF. CDR3 nucleotide sequence: TGTGCCAGCTCACCACGGGACAGTTATCGCACAGATACGCAGTATTTT.

This clone has only a few counts. This chain uses TRBV5-1 with TRBJ1-4; 7 bases align to TRBD1. The CDR3 consists of 15 residues. V dropped 2 bases and J dropped 4; count of bases not matched to a gene: 5. Germline-derived CDR1 and CDR2 are SGHRS and YFSETQ. The CDR3, as DNA: TGCGCCAGCAGCTTACAACAGGGGTATAATGAAAAACTGTTTTTT. Its translation is CASSLQQGYNEKLFF.

This clone was recorded only once. The chain carries TRBV4-1 and TRBJ2-3; 8 nucleotides line up with TRBD2. Germline V gives CDR1 MGHRA, CDR2 YSYEKL. This CDR3 comprises 16 residues. V dropped 0 bases and J dropped 4; count of bases not matched to a gene: 6. The CDR3 DNA reads TGCGCCAGCAGCCAAGAAGGGCGGGGGGTGGCAGATACGCAGTATTTT. This codes for CASSQEGRGVADTQYF.

The gene calls are TRBV28 and TRBJ1-4, with D perhaps TRBD1 (5 bases). The V gene lost 4 bases and the J gene lost 1 base, with 7 bases spanning the gap. CDR1 MDHEN and CDR2 SYDVKM come from the germline V gene. There are 14 residues in the CDR3. CDR3 loop: CASSSGQTNEKLFF. In DNA, the CDR3 is TGTGCCAGCAGTTCTGGACAAACTAATGAAAAACTGTTTTTT.